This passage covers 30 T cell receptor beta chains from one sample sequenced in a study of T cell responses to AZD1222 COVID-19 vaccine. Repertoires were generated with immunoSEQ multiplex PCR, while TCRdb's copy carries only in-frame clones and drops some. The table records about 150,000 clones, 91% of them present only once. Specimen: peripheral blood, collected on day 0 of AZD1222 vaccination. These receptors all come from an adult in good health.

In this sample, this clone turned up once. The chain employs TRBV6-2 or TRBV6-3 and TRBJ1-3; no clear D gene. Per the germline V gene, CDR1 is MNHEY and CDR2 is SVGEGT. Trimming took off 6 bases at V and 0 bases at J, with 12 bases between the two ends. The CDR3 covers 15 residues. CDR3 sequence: CASSRPSYSGNTIYF. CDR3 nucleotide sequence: TGTGCCAGCAGCCGTCCTTCTTACTCTGGAAACACCATATATTTT.

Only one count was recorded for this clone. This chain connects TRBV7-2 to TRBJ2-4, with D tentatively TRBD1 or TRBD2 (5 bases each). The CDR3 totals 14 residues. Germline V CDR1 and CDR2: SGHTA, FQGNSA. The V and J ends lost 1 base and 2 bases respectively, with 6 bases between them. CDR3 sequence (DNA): TGTGCCAGCAGCTTAGGGGGGACCAAAAACATTCAGTACTTC. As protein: CASSLGGTKNIQYF.

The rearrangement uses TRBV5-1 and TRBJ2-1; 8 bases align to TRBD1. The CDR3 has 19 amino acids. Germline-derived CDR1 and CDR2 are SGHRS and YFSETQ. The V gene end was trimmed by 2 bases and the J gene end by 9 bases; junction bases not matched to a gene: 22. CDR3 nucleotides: TGCGCCAGCAGCTTAAAGATACCGGGACAGGCCTTTTCTTGGGCTGAGCAGTTCTTC. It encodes CASSLKIPGQAFSWAEQFF.

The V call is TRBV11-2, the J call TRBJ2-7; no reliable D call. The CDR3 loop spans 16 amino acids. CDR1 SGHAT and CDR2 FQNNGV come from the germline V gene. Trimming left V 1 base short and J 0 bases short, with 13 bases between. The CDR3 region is CASSLVAGPSSYEQYF. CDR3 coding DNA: TGTGCCAGCAGCTTAGTGGCAGGCCCCAGCTCCTACGAGCAGTACTTC.

This CDR3 reads CASSPGDRGVLETQYF. CDR3 sequence (DNA): TGTGCCAGCAGCCCCGGGGACAGGGGCGTTCTAGAGACCCAGTACTTC. This chain links TRBV5-6 with TRBJ2-5; 10 nucleotides align to TRBD1. Germline assignment: CDR1 SGHDT and CDR2 YYEEEE. There are 16 residues in the CDR3. V gave up 4 bases and J gave up 4 bases; unmatched junction bases: 10.

The CDR3 sequence is CASTPGWRYNSPLHF. The CDR3 nucleotides read TGTGCCAGCACCCCGGGGTGGAGGTATAATTCACCCCTCCACTTT. This chain connects TRBV28 to TRBJ1-6, with D hard to call. This CDR3 is 15 amino acids long. Germline V gives CDR1 MDHEN, CDR2 SYDVKM. The V end lost 7 bases, the J end lost 4 bases, and 14 bases lay between the germline ends.

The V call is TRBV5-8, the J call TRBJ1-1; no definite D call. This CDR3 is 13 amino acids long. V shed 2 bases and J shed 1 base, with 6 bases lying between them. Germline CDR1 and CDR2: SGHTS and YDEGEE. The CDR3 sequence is CASSLRRNTEAFF. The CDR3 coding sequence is TGTGCCAGCAGCTTACGGCGGAACACTGAAGCTTTCTTT.

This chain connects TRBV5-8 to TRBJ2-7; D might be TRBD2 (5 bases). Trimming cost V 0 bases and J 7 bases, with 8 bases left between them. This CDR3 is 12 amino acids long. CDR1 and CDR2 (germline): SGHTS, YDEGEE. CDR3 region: CASSLAQREQYF. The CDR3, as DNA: TGTGCCAGCAGCTTGGCCCAGCGGGAGCAGTACTTC.

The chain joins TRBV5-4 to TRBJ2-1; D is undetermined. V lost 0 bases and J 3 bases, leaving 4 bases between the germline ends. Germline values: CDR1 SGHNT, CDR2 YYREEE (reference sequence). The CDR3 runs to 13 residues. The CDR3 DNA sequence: TGTGCCAGCAGCTTGGCCAGCTACAATGAGCAGTTCTTC. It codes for CASSLASYNEQFF. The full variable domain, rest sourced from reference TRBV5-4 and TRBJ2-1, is ETGVTQSPTHLIKTRGQQVTLRCSSQSGHNTVSWYQQALGQGPQFIFQYYREEENGRGNFPPRFSGLQFPNYSSELNVNALELDDSALYLCASSLASYNEQFFGPGTRLTVL.

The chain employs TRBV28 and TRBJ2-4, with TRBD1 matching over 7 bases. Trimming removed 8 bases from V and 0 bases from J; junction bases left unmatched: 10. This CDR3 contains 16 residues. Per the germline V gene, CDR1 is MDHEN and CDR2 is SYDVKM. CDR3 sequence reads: CASYYPGTAAKNIQYF. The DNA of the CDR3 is TGTGCCAGCTACTACCCCGGGACAGCAGCCAAAAACATTCAGTACTTC. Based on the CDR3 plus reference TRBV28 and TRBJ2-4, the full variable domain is DVKVTQSSRYLVKRTGEKVFLECVQDMDHENMFWYRQDPGLGLRLIYFSYDVKMKEKGDIPEGYSVSREKKERFSLILESASTNQTSMYLCASYYPGTAAKNIQYFGAGTRLSVL.

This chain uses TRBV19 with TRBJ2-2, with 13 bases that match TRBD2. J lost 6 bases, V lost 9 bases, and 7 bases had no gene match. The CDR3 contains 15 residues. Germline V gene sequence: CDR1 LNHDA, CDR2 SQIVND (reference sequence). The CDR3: CASQWTSGSPGELFF. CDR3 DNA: TGTGCCAGCCAGTGGACTAGCGGGAGCCCCGGGGAGCTGTTTTTT.

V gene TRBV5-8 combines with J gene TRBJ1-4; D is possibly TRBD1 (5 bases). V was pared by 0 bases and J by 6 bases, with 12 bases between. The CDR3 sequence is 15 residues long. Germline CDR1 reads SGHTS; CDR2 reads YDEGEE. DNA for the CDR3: TGTGCCAGCAGCTTGGCACCCGGGGCGGATGAAAAACTGTTTTTT. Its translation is CASSLAPGADEKLFF.

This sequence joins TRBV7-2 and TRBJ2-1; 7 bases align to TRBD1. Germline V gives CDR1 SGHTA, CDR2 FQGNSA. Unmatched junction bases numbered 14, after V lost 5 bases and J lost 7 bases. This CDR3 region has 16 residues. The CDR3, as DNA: TGTGCCAGCAGCAGAATCCCCAGGGGGATACAGAATGAGCAGTTCTTC. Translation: CASSRIPRGIQNEQFF.

The CDR3 is CASGGTGTEQYEQYF. The DNA for the CDR3 is TGTGCCAGTGGGGGAACCGGGACAGAGCAATACGAGCAGTACTTC. The rearrangement links TRBV19 to TRBJ2-7, with TRBD1 matching over 7 bases. Looked up from germline, CDR1 is LNHDA and CDR2 is SQIVND (reference sequence). The ends lost 8 bases at V and 4 bases at J; junction bases unmatched: 14. CDR3 size: 15 residues.

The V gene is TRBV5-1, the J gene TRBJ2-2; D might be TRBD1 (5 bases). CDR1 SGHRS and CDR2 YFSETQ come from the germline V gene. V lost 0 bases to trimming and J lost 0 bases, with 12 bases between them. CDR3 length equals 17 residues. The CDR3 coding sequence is TGCGCCAGCAGCTTGGTTGGGGCCGTTACGAACACCGGGGAGCTGTTTTTT. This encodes CASSLVGAVTNTGELFF.

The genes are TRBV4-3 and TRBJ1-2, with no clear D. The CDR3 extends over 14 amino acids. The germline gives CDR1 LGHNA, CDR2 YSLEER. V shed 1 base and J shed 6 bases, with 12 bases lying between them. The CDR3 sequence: CASSQAPWADGYTF. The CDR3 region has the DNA TGCGCCAGCAGCCAAGCCCCTTGGGCGGATGGCTACACCTTC.

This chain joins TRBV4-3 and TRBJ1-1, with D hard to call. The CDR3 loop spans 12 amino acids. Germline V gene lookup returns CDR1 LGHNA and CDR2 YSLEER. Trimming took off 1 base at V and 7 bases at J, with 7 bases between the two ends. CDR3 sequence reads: CASSQAGSEAFF. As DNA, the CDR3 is TGCGCCAGCAGCCAAGCCGGTAGTGAAGCTTTCTTT.

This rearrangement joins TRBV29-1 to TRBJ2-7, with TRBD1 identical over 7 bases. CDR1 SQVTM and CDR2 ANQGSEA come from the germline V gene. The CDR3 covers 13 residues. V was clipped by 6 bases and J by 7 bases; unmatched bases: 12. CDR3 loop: CSVQGGADQEQYF. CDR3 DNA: TGCAGCGTCCAAGGGGGCGCGGATCAGGAGCAGTACTTC.

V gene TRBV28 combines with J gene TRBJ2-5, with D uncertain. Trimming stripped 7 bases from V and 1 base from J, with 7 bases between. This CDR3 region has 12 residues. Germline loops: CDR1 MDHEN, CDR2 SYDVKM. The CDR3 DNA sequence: TGTGCCAGCACGGCCCCCCAAGAGACCCAGTACTTC. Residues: CASTAPQETQYF.

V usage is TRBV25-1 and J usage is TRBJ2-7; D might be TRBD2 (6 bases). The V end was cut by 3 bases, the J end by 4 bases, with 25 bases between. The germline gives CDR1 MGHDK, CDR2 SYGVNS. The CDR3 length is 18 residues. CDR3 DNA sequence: TGTGCCAGCAGTGAGGCTGGTCTAGCGCCCCACAACATTTACGAGCAGTACTTC. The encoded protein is CASSEAGLAPHNIYEQYF.

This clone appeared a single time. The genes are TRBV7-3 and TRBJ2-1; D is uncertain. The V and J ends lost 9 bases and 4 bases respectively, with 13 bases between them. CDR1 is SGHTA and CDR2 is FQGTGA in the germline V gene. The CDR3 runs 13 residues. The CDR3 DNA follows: TGTGCCAGTTCGTTTGAGCTTTACAATGAGCAGTTCTTC. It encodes CASSFELYNEQFF.

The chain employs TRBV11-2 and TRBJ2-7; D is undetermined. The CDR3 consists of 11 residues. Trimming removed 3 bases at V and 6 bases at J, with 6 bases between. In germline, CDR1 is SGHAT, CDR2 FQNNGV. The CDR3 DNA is TGTGCCAGCAGCTTCCAGTTCGAGCAGTACTTC. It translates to CASSFQFEQYF.

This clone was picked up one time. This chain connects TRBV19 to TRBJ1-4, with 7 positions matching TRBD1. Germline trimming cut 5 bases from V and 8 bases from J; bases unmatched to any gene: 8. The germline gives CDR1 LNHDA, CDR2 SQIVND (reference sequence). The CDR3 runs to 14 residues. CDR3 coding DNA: TGTGCCAGTAGTCCAAGACAGGGAATCGAAAAACTGTTTTTT. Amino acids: CASSPRQGIEKLFF.

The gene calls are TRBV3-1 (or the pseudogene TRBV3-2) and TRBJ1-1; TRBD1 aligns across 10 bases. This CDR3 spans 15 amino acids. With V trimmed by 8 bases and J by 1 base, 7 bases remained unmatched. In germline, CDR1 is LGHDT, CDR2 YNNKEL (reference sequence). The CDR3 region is CASGGTGEGNTEAFF. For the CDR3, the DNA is TGTGCCAGCGGGGGGACAGGGGAAGGGAACACTGAAGCTTTCTTT.

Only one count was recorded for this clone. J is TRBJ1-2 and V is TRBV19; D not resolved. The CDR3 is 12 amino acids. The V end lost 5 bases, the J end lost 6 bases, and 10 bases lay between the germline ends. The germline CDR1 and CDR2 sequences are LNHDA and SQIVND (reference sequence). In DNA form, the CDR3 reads TGTGCCAGTAGTCCGGCGGACCATGGCTACACCTTC. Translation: CASSPADHGYTF.

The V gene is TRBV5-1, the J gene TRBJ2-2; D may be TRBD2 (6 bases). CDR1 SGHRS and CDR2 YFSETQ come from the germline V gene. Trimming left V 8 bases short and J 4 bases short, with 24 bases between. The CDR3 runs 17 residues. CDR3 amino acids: CASTDHRDSGGTGELFF. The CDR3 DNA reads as TGCGCCAGTACAGACCATCGGGACTCCGGGGGCACCGGGGAGCTGTTTTTT.

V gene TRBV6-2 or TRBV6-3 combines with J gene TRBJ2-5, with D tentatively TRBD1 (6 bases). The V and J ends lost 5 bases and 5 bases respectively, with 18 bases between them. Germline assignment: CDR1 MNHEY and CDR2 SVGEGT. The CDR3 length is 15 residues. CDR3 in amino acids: CASSHQGNLKETQYF. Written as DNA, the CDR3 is TGTGCCAGCAGTCATCAGGGGAATTTGAAGGAGACCCAGTACTTC.

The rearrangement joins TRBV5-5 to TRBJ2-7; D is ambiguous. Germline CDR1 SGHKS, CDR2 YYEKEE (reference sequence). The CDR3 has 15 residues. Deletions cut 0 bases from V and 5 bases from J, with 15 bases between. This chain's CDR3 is CASSLEAARTDEQYF. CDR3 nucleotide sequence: TGTGCCAGCAGCTTGGAGGCAGCGCGAACTGACGAGCAGTACTTC.

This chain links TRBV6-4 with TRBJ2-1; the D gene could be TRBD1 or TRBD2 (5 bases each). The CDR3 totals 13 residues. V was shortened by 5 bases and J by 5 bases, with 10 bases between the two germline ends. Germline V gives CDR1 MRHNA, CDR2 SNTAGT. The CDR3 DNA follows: TGTGCCAGCAGTAGGGACGGAAACAATGAGCAGTTCTTC. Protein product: CASSRDGNNEQFF.

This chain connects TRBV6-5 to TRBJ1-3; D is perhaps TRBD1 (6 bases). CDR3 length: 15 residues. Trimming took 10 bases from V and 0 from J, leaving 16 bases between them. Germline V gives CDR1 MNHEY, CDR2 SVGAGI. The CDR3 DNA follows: TGTGCCACCGCCCGGGGGGCTAGCTCTGGAAACACCATATATTTT. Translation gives CATARGASSGNTIYF.